One sample yielded the 18 T cell receptor beta chains listed below, sequenced in a study of post-analysis software for immune sequencing data. These receptors are not linked to any known antigen. Study-level results: Patients showed TRBV5-6, TRBV5-1 and TRBV20-1 among 4 or 5 TRBV segments more frequent than in controls.

TCR beta libraries were prepared from cDNA with unique molecular identifiers. Each CDR3 protein is one row after TCRdb ran MiXCR on the PCR reads. The sample yields almost 700,000 distinct CDR3 sequences, approximately 60% seen once. Sequencing was done on a sample of blood. These receptor sequences come from a girl aged 2-9 years with multiple sclerosis.

The chain combines TRBV18 with TRBJ2-3; 7 nucleotides agree with TRBD1. The germline CDR1 and CDR2 sequences are KGHSH and LQKENI. The CDR3 sequence is 15 residues long. V was clipped by 1 base and J by 3 bases; unmatched bases: 4. The CDR3 reads CASSPRRQGTDTQYF. Written as DNA, the CDR3 is TGTGCCAGCTCACCACGGAGACAGGGAACAGATACGCAGTATTTT. Together with reference TRBV18 and TRBJ2-3, the CDR3 gives the full variable domain: NAGVMQNPRHLVRRRGQEARLRCSPMKGHSHVYWYRQLPEEGLKFMVYLQKENIIDESGMPKERFSAEFPKEGPSILRIQQVVRGDSAAYFCASSPRRQGTDTQYFGPGTRLTVL.

The rearrangement joins TRBV10-3 to TRBJ2-3; TRBD2 is a possible D gene (6 bases). CDR1 is ENHRY and CDR2 is SYGVKD in the germline V gene. The CDR3 totals 16 residues. Trimming cost V 0 bases and J 0 bases, with 10 bases left between them. In DNA, the CDR3 is TGTGCCATCAGTGAGTCATCAGGGACTAGCACAGATACGCAGTATTTT. This encodes CAISESSGTSTDTQYF.

The V and J genes are TRBV18 and TRBJ1-2, with D unresolved. CDR1 and CDR2 from the germline V gene are KGHSH and LQKENI. The CDR3 contains 15 residues. V gave up 3 bases and J gave up 2 bases, with 13 bases separating them. CDR3 region: CASSPLGGSNYGYTF. The CDR3 region has the DNA TGTGCCAGCTCACCCCTGGGCGGGTCCAACTATGGCTACACCTTC.

This chain connects TRBV6-6 to TRBJ2-7; 7 bases fit TRBD1. Germline assignment: CDR1 MNHNY and CDR2 SVGAGI (reference sequence). The CDR3 has 14 amino acids. V lost 4 bases to trimming and J lost 1 base; unmatched junction nucleotides: 4. The CDR3 nucleotides read TGTGCCAGCAGTTGGAGACAGGGATCCTACGAGCAGTACTTC. Translating gives CASSWRQGSYEQYF.

This chain connects TRBV7-8 to TRBJ1-2, with D uncertain. Germline V gene sequence: CDR1 SGHVS, CDR2 FQNEAQ. Deletions cut 6 bases from V and 2 bases from J, with 10 bases between. This CDR3 contains 13 residues. The CDR3 loop reads CASRKGVNYGYTF. The DNA of the CDR3 is TGTGCCAGCAGAAAAGGCGTCAACTATGGCTACACCTTC.

The chain combines TRBV11-2 with TRBJ2-5; D is perhaps TRBD1 (6 bases). Germline CDR1 and CDR2: SGHAT and FQNNGV. V was pared by 3 bases and J by 5 bases, with 13 bases between. The CDR3 covers 14 residues. The CDR3 spells CASSLRGSEETQYF. In nucleotides, the CDR3 is TGTGCCAGCAGCTTGAGGGGGAGTGAGGAGACCCAGTACTTC.

The J gene is TRBJ2-1, the V gene TRBV6-5; 7 nucleotides match TRBD1. This CDR3 is 16 amino acids long. V gave up 5 bases and J gave up 1 base; unmatched junction bases: 8. Germline loops: CDR1 MNHEY, CDR2 SVGAGI. The CDR3 DNA is TGTGCCAGCAGTCGAGACAGGGTTGATTCCTACAATGAGCAGTTCTTC. Translating it yields CASSRDRVDSYNEQFF.

The sample holds a few counts of this clonotype. The chain uses TRBV6-2 or TRBV6-3 and TRBJ1-1; no firm D call. The germline V gene has CDR1 MNHEY and CDR2 SVGEGT. Trimming stripped 5 bases from V and 8 bases from J, with 12 bases between. The CDR3 runs to 12 residues. The CDR3 DNA reads as TGTGCCAGCAGTACACCGGGGTTGGAAGCTTTCTTT. Translated: CASSTPGLEAFF.

The V and J genes are TRBV12-3 or TRBV12-4 and TRBJ2-1; weak D call: TRBD1 (6 bases). The CDR3 runs to 15 residues. V lost 6 bases and J 2 bases, leaving 14 bases between the germline ends. The CDR3 coding sequence is TGTGCCAGCAGCACCAGGGGTAGCCCCTACAATGAGCAGTTCTTC. Protein: CASSTRGSPYNEQFF.

The J gene is TRBJ1-2, the V gene TRBV7-8, with TRBD1 matching over 10 bases. The length of the CDR3 is 20 residues. CDR1 and CDR2 (germline): SGHVS, FQNEAQ. J was trimmed by 4 bases and V by 0 bases; bases with no gene match: 17. This CDR3 is CASSLAFGKRQGANSYGYTF. CDR3 coding DNA: TGTGCCAGCAGCTTAGCCTTCGGAAAGAGACAGGGGGCTAACTCCTATGGCTACACCTTC.

The chain couples TRBV6-1 to TRBJ1-2; weak D call: TRBD1 (5 bases). The CDR3 is 15 amino acids. Deletions cut 0 bases from V and 2 bases from J, with 10 bases between. The germline CDR1 and CDR2 sequences are MNHNS and SASEGT. In DNA, the CDR3 is TGTGCCAGCAGTGAAGCTCAGGGTGCAAACTATGGCTACACCTTC. This translates into CASSEAQGANYGYTF.

The chain joins TRBV20-1 to TRBJ2-1; D is perhaps TRBD2 (5 bases). In germline, CDR1 is DFQATT, CDR2 SNEGSKA (reference sequence). The CDR3 has 16 amino acids. Trimming left V 1 base short and J 10 bases short, with 23 bases between. The CDR3 sequence is CSARVGWAGPLGEQFF. CDR3 nucleotides: TGCAGTGCTAGAGTGGGGTGGGCAGGCCCACTAGGGGAGCAGTTCTTC.

This clonotype was observed a handful of times. The CDR3 DNA is TGCAGTGCTCCTGGGGGACAGCAAGAGACCCAGTACTTC. Translating gives CSAPGGQQETQYF. This rearrangement joins TRBV20-1 to TRBJ2-5, with TRBD1 identical over 7 bases. The CDR3 length is 13 residues. Germline V lookup: CDR1 DFQATT, CDR2 SNEGSKA (reference sequence). V shed 5 bases, J shed 2 bases, and the junction held 5 bases outside the gene matches.

The gene calls are TRBV20-1 and TRBJ2-2; D might be TRBD2 (6 bases). The V end lost 0 bases, the J end lost 3 bases, and 8 bases lay between the germline ends. Germline V lookup: CDR1 DFQATT, CDR2 SNEGSKA (reference sequence). The CDR3 is 14 amino acids. CDR3 bases: TGCAGTGCTAGAGATGGGACTGACACCGGGGAGCTGTTTTTT. This gives the protein CSARDGTDTGELFF.

The V gene is TRBV4-3, the J gene TRBJ2-3; 12 nucleotides line up with TRBD2. Germline V gene data show CDR1 as LGHNA and CDR2 as YSLEER. The CDR3 has 16 residues. V trimming: 2 bases; J trimming: 5 bases; junction bases outside the gene matches: 5. This CDR3 is CASSQLAGGPRDTQYF. CDR3 DNA: TGCGCCAGCAGCCAACTAGCGGGGGGGCCGAGAGATACGCAGTATTTT.

The chain combines TRBV5-1 with TRBJ2-5; D is uncertain. Germline V lookup: CDR1 SGHRS, CDR2 YFSETQ. The CDR3 spans 14 residues. V lost 1 base to trimming and J lost 2 bases, with 9 bases between them. The CDR3 sequence is CASSLTAEQETQYF. Here the CDR3 DNA reads TGCGCCAGCAGCTTGACTGCGGAGCAAGAGACCCAGTACTTC.

This chain uses TRBV7-2 with TRBJ2-3; TRBD2 matches 9 bases. Germline V lookup: CDR1 SGHTA, CDR2 FQGNSA. With V trimmed by 9 bases and J by 5 bases, 9 bases remained unmatched. CDR3 size: 14 residues. The CDR3 DNA is TGTGCCAGGGGGACTAGCTGGAGACTAGATACGCAGTATTTT. This codes for CARGTSWRLDTQYF.

The V call is TRBV2, the J call TRBJ2-5, with a weak D call TRBD2 (7 bases). Germline loops: CDR1 SNHLY, CDR2 FYNNEI. V lost 11 bases, J lost 5 bases, and 18 bases lay in between. This CDR3 is 13 amino acids long. The CDR3 nucleotides are TGTGCCGGACGGGGGGCCCAAGTGGAGACCCAGTACTTC. Translating gives CAGRGAQVETQYF.